The next 14 T cell receptor delta chains were all read from a single sample in a study of delta chain sequences of gamma delta T cells. TCRdb made new clone calls on the 5' RACE reads using CATT. The table shows some 2,400 delta-chain clones, with 25% to 35% occurring only once. The sequenced material came from either unsorted cells or a sorted T cell fraction (not recorded which). All receptors derive from a human donor in good health.

The table lists this clone with a few counts. No V segment was called; the J segment is TRDJ3; no check of the table's D call, TRDD3, against the DNA was made. The CDR3 totals 30 residues. CDR3: CSGINAECLHIQSWGRSTGGFSWDTRQMFF. DNA of the CDR3: TGCAGTGGTATCAACGCAGAGTGCCTTCATATACAGTCTTGGGGGCGTTCTACTGGGGGCTTCTCCTGGGACACCCGACAGATGTTTTTC.

Judged by abundance, this clone is large (0.1 to 1%). The CDR3 sequence is CACDPITGGSFTDKLIF. The CDR3 nucleotides are TGTGCCTGTGACCCCATTACTGGGGGGTCCTTCACCGATAAACTCATCTTT. This chain uses TRDV2 with TRDJ1, with 8 nucleotides matching TRDD3. The CDR3 extends over 17 amino acids. The germline V gene encodes CDR1 GEAIGNYY and CDR2 EKD. Trimming removed 3 bases from V and 1 base from J; junction bases left unmatched: 12.

This clone ranks as medium-sized. The chain carries TRDV2 and TRDJ1; D gene uncertain. Germline CDR1 reads GEAIGNYY; CDR2 reads EKD. CDR3 length: 15 residues. V lost 4 bases and J lost 0, with 14 bases in between. CDR3 DNA: TGTGCCTGTGATCCCGTGGTTCGGTACACCGATAAACTCATCTTT. Protein: CACDPVVRYTDKLIF.

In regard to this clone: TCRdb attributes to this sequence the protein of a much larger clone, which differs from the DNA translation at residue 8; a read error is likely, and the protein displayed is translated from the DNA. The chain links TRDV2 to TRDJ1; 8 nucleotides align to TRDD3. Trimming at V came to 3 bases and at J to 0 bases, leaving 14 bases not matched to a gene. The length of the CDR3 is 18 residues. Germline assignment: CDR1 GEAIGNYY and CDR2 EKD. The CDR3 loop reads CACDPILWDTRYTDKLIF. The DNA for the CDR3 is TGTGCCTGTGACCCCATACTGTGGGATACGCGGTACACCGATAAACTCATCTTT.

This clone is a singleton in its sample. Since a far larger clone is one base different, this is likely a read error. This specimen includes other DNA sequences encoding the same CDR3. This sequence joins TRDV2 and TRDJ1, with 11 bases lining up with TRDD3. The CDR3 contains 14 residues. Germline-derived CDR1 and CDR2 are GEAIGNYY and EKD. The CDR3 loop is CACDVVGDTGKLIF. CDR3 nucleotide sequence: TGTGCGTGTGACGTTGTGGGGGATACGGGAAAACTCATCTTT.

Concerning this clone: This likely came from a read error, as a far larger clone is one base away. The chain uses TRDV2 and TRDJ1, with 8 bases aligning to TRDD3. Germline lookup yields CDR1 GEAIGNYY and CDR2 EKD. The CDR3 loop spans 19 amino acids. CDR3 coding DNA: TGTGCCTGTGACATGGTTTATGGTACTGGGGGCCATTTTGCCGATAACCTCATCTTT. Translation: CACDMVYGTGGHFADNLIF.

This clone ranks as medium-sized. The V call is TRDV2, the J call TRDJ3; 8 bases agree with TRDD3. The CDR3 extends over 17 amino acids. V gave up 3 bases and J gave up 3 bases; unmatched junction bases: 6. Germline V lookup: CDR1 GEAIGNYY, CDR2 EKD. DNA of the CDR3: TGTGCCTGTGACGACTCAACTGGGGGCTGGGACACCCGACAGATGTTTTTC. Amino acid sequence: CACDDSTGGWDTRQMFF.

Details on this clone: A read error is the likely source, as a far larger clone sits one nucleotide away. This sample includes further DNA sequences coding for the same CDR3. The chain is built from TRDV2 and TRDJ1; 7 nucleotides agree with TRDD3. The CDR3 sequence is 19 residues long. Germline values: CDR1 GEAIGNYY, CDR2 EKD. The chain's CDR3 is CACDTVGAISGGTTDKLIF. The CDR3 nucleotides are TGTGCCTGTGACACCGTGGGGGCAATTTCTGGGGGTACCACCGATAAACTCATCTTC.

This clone has only a few counts. No V gene call is available, although the J gene is TRDJ1; the table's D call TRDD3 went unverified against the DNA. The CDR3 runs to 30 residues. CDR3 in amino acids: CSGINAESVEFYSWGLSQGGKGGDTDKLIF. In DNA form, the CDR3 reads TGCAGTGGTATCAACGCAGAGTCTGTTGAGTTTTACTCTTGGGGGCTCTCGCAAGGGGGAAAGGGAGGAGACACCGATAAACTCATCTTT.

Note on this clone: This DNA's translation differs at residue 16 from TCRdb's protein, which comes from a much larger clone; a read error is likely, and the protein shown is translated from the DNA. The rearrangement links TRDV2 to TRDJ1, with 12 positions matching TRDD3. The CDR3 consists of 17 residues. Germline V gene lookup returns CDR1 GEAIGNYY and CDR2 EKD. The CDR3 sequence is CACDPLSTGGYTDKLTF. The CDR3 DNA sequence: TGTGCCTGTGACCCTCTAAGTACTGGGGGATACACCGATAAACTCACCTTT.

By share of the sample, this clone is large (0.1 to 1%). Different DNA sequences within this sample yield the same CDR3. The rearrangement joins TRDV2 to TRDJ3, with 7 bases matching TRDD3. This CDR3 is 20 amino acids long. Germline trimming cut 0 bases from V and 0 bases from J; bases unmatched to any gene: 10. The germline V gene has CDR1 GEAIGNYY and CDR2 EKD. CDR3 loop: CACDTGSGGPSSWDTRQMFF. In nucleotides, the CDR3 is TGTGCCTGTGACACCGGCAGTGGGGGACCCAGCTCCTGGGACACCCGACAGATGTTTTTC.

By share, this clone counts as medium-sized. Other DNA sequences in the same sample also yield this CDR3. This chain uses TRDV2 with TRDJ1; 13 nucleotides line up with TRDD3. The germline V gene has CDR1 GEAIGNYY and CDR2 EKD. V lost 0 bases to trimming and J lost 0 bases; unmatched junction nucleotides: 6. The CDR3 has 18 amino acids. This chain's CDR3 is CACDTLLGDTEDTDKLIF. Written as DNA, the CDR3 is TGTGCCTGTGACACCCTACTGGGGGATACGGAGGACACCGATAAACTCATCTTT.

A note on this clone: Possible read error: a much larger clone is one base away. This chain uses TRDV2 with TRDJ1; D not certain. The ends were cut back, 0 bases at V and 2 bases at J, with 27 bases in the middle. CDR1 is GEAIGNYY and CDR2 is EKD in the germline V gene. The CDR3 spans 20 residues. CDR3 sequence (DNA): TGTGCCTGTGACACCGCGGATCTGTCCGGGTCAGCCCGGAGAACCGATAAACTCATCTTT. It is translated as CACDTADLSGSARRTDKLIF.

Note on this clone: The protein given by TCRdb reflects a much larger clone and differs at residue 5 from this DNA's translation, likely from a read error; the protein shown is the DNA's translation. The chain has TRDV2 and TRDJ1; D might be TRDD2 (5 bases). The germline V gene has CDR1 GEAIGNYY and CDR2 EKD. The ends were cut back, 3 bases at V and 3 bases at J, with 16 bases in the middle. The CDR3 totals 15 residues. CDR3 DNA: TGTGCCTGTGACTCCGTCCTAAGCTCGGCCGATAAACTCATCTTT. This encodes CACDSVLSSADKLIF.